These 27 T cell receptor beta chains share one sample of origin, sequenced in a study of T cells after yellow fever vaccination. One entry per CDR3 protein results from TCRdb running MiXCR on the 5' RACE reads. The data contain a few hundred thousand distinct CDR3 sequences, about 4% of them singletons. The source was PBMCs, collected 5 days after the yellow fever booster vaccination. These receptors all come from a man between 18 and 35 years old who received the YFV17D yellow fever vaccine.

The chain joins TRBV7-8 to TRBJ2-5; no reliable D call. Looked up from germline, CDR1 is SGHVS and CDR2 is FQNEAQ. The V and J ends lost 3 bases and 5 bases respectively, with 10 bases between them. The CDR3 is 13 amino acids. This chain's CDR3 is CASSFGVWETQYF. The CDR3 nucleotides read TGTGCCAGCAGCTTCGGCGTTTGGGAGACCCAGTACTTC.

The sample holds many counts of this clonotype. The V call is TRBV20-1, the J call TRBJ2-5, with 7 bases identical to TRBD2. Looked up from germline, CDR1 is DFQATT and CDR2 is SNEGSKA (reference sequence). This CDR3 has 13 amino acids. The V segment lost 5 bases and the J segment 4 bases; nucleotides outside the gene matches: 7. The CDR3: CSASRLAAETQYF. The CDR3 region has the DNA TGCAGTGCTTCCCGACTAGCCGCAGAGACCCAGTACTTC.

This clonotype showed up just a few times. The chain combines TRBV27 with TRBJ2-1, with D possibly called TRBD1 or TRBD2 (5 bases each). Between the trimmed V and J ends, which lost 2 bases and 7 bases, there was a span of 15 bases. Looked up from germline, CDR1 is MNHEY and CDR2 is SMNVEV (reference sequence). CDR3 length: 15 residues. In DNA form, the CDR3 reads TGTGCCAGCAGTTTAGGGGGACCCCGGCGGAATGAGCAGTTCTTC. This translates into CASSLGGPRRNEQFF.

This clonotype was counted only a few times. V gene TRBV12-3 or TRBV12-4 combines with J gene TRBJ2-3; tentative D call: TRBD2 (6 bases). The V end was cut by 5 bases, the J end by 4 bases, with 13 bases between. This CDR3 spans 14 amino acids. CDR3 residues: CASSHRDSADTQYF. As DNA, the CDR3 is TGTGCCAGCAGTCACCGGGACTCTGCAGATACGCAGTATTTT.

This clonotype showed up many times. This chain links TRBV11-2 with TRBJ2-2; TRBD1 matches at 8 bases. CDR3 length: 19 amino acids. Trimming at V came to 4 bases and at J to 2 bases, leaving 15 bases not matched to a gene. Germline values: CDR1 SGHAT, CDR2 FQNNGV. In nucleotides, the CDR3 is TGTGCCAGCAGCTGCCAGGGCCCGGACAGGGACCCTAACACCGGGGAGCTGTTTTTT. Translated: CASSCQGPDRDPNTGELFF.

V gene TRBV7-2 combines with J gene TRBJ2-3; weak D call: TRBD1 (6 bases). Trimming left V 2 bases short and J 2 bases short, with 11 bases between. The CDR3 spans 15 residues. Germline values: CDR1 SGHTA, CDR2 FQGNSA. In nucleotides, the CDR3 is TGTGCCAGCAGCTTAAAAAGGGGGACCACAGATACGCAGTATTTT. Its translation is CASSLKRGTTDTQYF.

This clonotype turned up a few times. The DNA of the CDR3 is TGCGCCAGCACTCCAGGGGGGATCTACAATGAGCAGTTCTTC. This codes for CASTPGGIYNEQFF. The genes are TRBV5-1 and TRBJ2-1, with a weak D call TRBD1 (7 bases). Germline assignment: CDR1 SGHRS and CDR2 YFSETQ. V shed 6 bases and J shed 3 bases, with 13 bases lying between them. The CDR3 contains 14 residues.

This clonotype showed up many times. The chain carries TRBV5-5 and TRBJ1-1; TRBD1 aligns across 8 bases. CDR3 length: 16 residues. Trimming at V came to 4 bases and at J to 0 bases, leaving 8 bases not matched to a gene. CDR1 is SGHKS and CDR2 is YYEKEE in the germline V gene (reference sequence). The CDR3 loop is CASSPDRGSVNTEAFF. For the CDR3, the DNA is TGTGCCAGCAGCCCAGACAGGGGAAGTGTGAACACTGAAGCTTTCTTT.

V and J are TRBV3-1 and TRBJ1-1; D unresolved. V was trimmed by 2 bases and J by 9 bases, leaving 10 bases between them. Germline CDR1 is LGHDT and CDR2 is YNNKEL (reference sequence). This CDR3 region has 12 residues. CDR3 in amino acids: CASSQNEGKAFF. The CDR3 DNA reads TGTGCCAGCAGCCAAAATGAGGGTAAAGCTTTCTTT.

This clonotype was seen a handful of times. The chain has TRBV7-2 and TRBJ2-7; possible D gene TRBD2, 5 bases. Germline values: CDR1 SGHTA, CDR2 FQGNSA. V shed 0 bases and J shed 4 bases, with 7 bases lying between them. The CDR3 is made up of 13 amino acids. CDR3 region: CASSLATGYEQYF. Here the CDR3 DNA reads TGTGCCAGCAGCTTAGCAACGGGGTACGAGCAGTACTTC.

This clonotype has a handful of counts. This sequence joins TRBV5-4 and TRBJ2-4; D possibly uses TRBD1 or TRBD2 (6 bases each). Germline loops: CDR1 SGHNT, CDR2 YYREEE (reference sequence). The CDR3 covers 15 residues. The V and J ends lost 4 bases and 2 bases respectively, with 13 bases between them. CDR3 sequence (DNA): TGTGCCAGCAGCGCAGGGGACTGGTCCAAAAACATTCAGTACTTC. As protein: CASSAGDWSKNIQYF.

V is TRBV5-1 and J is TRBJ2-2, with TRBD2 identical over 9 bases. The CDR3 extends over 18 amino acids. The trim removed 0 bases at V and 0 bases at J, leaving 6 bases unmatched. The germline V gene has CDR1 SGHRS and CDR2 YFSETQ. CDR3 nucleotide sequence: TGCGCCAGCAGCTTGGCCCTAGCGGGGACGACGAACACCGGGGAGCTGTTTTTT. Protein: CASSLALAGTTNTGELFF.

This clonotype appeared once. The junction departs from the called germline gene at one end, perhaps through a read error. The DNA of the CDR3 is TGCGCCAGGAGCCCTACTACAAGGACCCTCCGGGGGAATGAGCAGTTCTTC. Its protein product is CARSPTTRTLRGNEQFF. The chain is built from TRBV4-3 and TRBJ2-1; D is perhaps TRBD2 (6 bases). From germline, CDR1 is LGHNA and CDR2 YSLEER. The CDR3 length is 17 residues.

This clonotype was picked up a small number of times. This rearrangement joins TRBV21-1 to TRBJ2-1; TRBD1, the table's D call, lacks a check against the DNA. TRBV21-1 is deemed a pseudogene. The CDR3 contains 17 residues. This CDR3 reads CASSKDPPVVLGGEQFF. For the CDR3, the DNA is TGTGCCAGCAGCAAAGACCCACCCGTGGTTCTAGGGGGTGAGCAGTTCTTC.

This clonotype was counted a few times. The CDR3 DNA reads TGTGCCAGTGGAAACTCGGGGCCCTCAGGAGTGCAGTATTTT. Its translation is CASGNSGPSGVQYF. The genes are TRBV19 and TRBJ2-3; D is perhaps TRBD1 or TRBD2 (5 bases each). The CDR3 has 14 amino acids. Germline V gene lookup returns CDR1 LNHDA and CDR2 SQIVND (reference sequence). Between the trimmed V and J ends, which lost 8 bases and 11 bases, there was a span of 23 bases.

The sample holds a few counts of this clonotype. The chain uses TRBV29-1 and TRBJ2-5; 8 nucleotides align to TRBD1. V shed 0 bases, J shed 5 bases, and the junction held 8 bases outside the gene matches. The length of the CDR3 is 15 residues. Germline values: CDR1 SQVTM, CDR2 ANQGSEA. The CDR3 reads CSVEDGRGQRETQYF. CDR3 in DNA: TGCAGCGTTGAAGACGGCAGGGGGCAACGGGAGACCCAGTACTTC.

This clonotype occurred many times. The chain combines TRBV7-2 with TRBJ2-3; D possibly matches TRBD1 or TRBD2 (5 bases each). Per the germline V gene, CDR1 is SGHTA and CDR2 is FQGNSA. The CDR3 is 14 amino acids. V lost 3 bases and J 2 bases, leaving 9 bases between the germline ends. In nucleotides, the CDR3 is TGTGCCAGCAGCTTTTGGGGGATCACAGATACGCAGTATTTT. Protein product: CASSFWGITDTQYF.

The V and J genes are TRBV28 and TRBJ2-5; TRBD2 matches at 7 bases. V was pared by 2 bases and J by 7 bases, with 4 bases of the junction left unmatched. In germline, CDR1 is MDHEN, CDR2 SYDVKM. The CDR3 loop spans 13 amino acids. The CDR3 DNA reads TGTGCCAGCAGTTTACAGGGACTAAGGACCCAGTACTTC. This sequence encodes CASSLQGLRTQYF.

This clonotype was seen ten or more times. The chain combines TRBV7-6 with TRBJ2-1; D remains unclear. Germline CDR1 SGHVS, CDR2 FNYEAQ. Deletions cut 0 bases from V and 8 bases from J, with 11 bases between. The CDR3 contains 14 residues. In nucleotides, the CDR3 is TGTGCCAGCAGCTTAGCGTCCCGGTATGATGAGCAGTTCTTC. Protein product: CASSLASRYDEQFF.

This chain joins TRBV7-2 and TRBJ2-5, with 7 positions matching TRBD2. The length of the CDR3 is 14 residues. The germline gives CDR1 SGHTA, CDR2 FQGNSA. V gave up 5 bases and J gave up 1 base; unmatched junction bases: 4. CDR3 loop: CASSPLAVQETQYF. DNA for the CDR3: TGTGCCAGCAGCCCGCTAGCGGTCCAAGAGACCCAGTACTTC.

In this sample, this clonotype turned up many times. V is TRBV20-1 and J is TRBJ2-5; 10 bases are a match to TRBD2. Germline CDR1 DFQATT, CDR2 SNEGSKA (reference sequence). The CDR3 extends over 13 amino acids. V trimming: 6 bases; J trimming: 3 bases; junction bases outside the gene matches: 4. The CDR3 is CSARTSGEETQYF. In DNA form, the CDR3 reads TGCAGTGCAAGGACTAGCGGAGAAGAGACCCAGTACTTC.

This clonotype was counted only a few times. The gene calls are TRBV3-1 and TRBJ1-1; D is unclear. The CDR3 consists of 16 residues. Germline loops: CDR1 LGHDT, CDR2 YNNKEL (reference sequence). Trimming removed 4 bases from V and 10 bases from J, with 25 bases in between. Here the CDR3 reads CASSPMIRQRVSGAFF. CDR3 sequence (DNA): TGTGCCAGCAGCCCCATGATCAGACAAAGAGTCTCAGGAGCTTTCTTT.

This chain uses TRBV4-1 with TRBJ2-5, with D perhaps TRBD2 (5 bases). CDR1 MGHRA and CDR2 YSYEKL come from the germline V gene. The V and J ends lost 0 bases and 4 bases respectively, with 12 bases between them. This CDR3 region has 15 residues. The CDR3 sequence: CASSQDSPAGETQYF. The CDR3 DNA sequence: TGCGCCAGCAGCCAAGATTCGCCGGCGGGAGAGACCCAGTACTTC.

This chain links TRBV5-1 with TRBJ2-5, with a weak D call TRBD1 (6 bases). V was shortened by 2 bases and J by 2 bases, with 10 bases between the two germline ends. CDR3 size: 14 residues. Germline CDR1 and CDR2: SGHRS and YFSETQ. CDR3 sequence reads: CASSLMDSQETQYF. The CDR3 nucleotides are TGCGCCAGCAGCTTAATGGACAGTCAAGAGACCCAGTACTTC. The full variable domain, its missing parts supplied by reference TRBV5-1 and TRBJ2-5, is KAGVTQTPRYLIKTRGQQVTLSCSPISGHRSVSWYQQTPGQGLQFLFEYFSETQRNKGNFPGRFSGRQFSNSRSEMNVSTLELGDSALYLCASSLMDSQETQYFGPGTRLLVL.

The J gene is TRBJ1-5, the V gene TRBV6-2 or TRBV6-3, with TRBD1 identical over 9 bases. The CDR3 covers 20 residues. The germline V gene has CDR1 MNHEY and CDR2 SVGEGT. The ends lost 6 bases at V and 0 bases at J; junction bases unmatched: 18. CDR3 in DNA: TGTGCCAGCAGAACCGATTACGTGGGACAGGGCTGGAATAGCAATCAGCCCCAGCATTTT. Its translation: CASRTDYVGQGWNSNQPQHF.

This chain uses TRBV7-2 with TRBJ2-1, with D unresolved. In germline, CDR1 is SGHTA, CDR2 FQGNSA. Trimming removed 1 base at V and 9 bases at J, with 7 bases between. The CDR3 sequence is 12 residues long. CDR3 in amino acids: CASSLVVGEQFF. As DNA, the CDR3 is TGTGCCAGCAGCTTAGTAGTGGGTGAGCAGTTCTTC.

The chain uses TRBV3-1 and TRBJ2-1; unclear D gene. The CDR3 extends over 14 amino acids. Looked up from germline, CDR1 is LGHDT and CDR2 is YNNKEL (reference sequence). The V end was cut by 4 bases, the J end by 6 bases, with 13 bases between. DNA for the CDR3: TGTGCCAGCAGCCGAAGCTACTCTCGCAATGAGCAGTTCTTC. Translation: CASSRSYSRNEQFF.